This is a list of T cell receptor beta chains from one sample in a study of T cells in Graves' hyperthyroidism and ophthalmopathy. TCRdb independently ran MiXCR on the multiplex PCR reads; one entry per CDR3 protein. Among over 500,000 distinct CDR3 sequences, 14% were seen once, and the ten largest hold about 15%. The specimen was blood. Receptors originate from a woman between 35 and 50 years old with Graves' hyperthyroidism. The CDR3 runs from the conserved cysteine through the conserved F or W. The D gene is left open where the match is weak. A row's size may be missing; if present it is once, few, many or a size class.

d_gene	v_gene	j_gene	abundance	CDR3nt	CDR3aa
-	TRBV19	TRBJ1-1	many	TGTGCCAGTAGGTTGCGGCTCATCACTGAAGCTTTCTTT	CASRLRLITEAFF
TRBD1	TRBV7-2	TRBJ2-7	many	TGTGCCAGCAGAGGACAGGGAAACTACGAGCAGTACTTC	CASRGQGNYEQYF
-	TRBV4-1	TRBJ2-7	many	TGCGCCAGCAGCCTCGTCAGCGGGTTGGCCCACGAGCAGTACTTC	CASSLVSGLAHEQYF
-	TRBV20-1	TRBJ2-1	many	TGCAGTGCTAGAGACGATATCGGAGCAGACAATGAGCAGTTCTTC	CSARDDIGADNEQFF
-	TRBV5-1	TRBJ2-5	-	TGCGCCAGCACCATTCGAGGCGGTGTTGGGACCCAGTACTTC	CASTIRGGVGTQYF
-	TRBV28	TRBJ1-1	many	TGTGCCAGTAAAAACCCCGGGACAACGAACACTGAAGCTTTCTTT	CASKNPGTTNTEAFF
TRBD2	TRBV6-1	TRBJ2-2	few	TGTGCCAGCAGCACCAAGCGGGGGAGGACCGGGGAGCTGTTTTTT	CASSTKRGRTGELFF
-	TRBV18	TRBJ1-1	-	TGTGCCAGCTCACCCCGGGACCGGGGGATGAAGGCTGAAGCTTTCTTT	CASSPRDRGMKAEAFF
TRBD2	TRBV2	TRBJ2-1	many	TGTGCCAGCAGTGAAAGGGGACTAGCGACCTACAATGAGCAGTTCTTC	CASSERGLATYNEQFF
TRBD2	TRBV28	TRBJ2-7	once	TGTGCCAGCAGTCGAACGGGAGGAGTCTCCTACGAGCAGTACTTC	CASSRTGGVSYEQYF